This TCR beta chain was found in a study of shared clonotypes between healthy human individuals. Worth noting for this clone: What it recognizes is unknown. Other DNA sequences in this sample translate to the same CDR3.

Method: immunoSEQ multiplex PCR; TCRdb's copy keeps in-frame clones and lacks some. The sample has under 2,000,000 clones, about 94% seen once. Per the germline V gene, CDR1 is MDHEN and CDR2 is SYDVKM. Trimming took off 6 bases at V and 0 bases at J, with 7 bases between the two ends. This CDR3 has 13 residues. The naive CD8 population came from CD45RO-negative cells selected for CCR7, without terminally differentiated effector memory CD45RA+ cells. Whole-study findings and limits: Generally, naive subsets came out with larger estimated richness than memory subsets.

The sequenced sample consisted of naive CD8+ T cells sorted from blood. The sequence came from a man aged 18-30 years in good health. The chain recombines TRBV28 with TRBJ2-3; D ambiguous. The CDR3 nucleotides read TGTGCCAGCAGCCTATCTAGCACAGATACGCAGTATTTT. Translating it yields CASSLSSTDTQYF.